A single sample is the source of the 16 T cell receptor beta chains below, sequenced in a study of shared clonotypes between healthy human individuals. Some clones are missing from TCRdb's copy, which holds only in-frame ones; the method was immunoSEQ multiplex PCR. The top ten hold around 0.15% of the sample, which has more than 2,000,000 clones, over 85% seen once. Sequencing was carried out using naive CD4+ T cells sorted from blood. Subset described: CD45RA+ positively selected. The source of these receptors is a man younger than 30 in good health.

V and J are TRBV9 and TRBJ1-4; D is uncertain. The germline gives CDR1 SGDLS, CDR2 YYNGEE. The CDR3 runs 15 residues. Between the trimmed V and J ends, which lost 3 bases and 8 bases, there was a span of 17 bases. The DNA for the CDR3 is TGTGCCAGCAGCGCCACAGATTTGGGGTCAGAAAAACTGTTTTTT. The encoded protein is CASSATDLGSEKLFF.

The V and J genes are TRBV4-1 and TRBJ2-7; TRBD1 aligns across 8 bases. Germline CDR1 MGHRA, CDR2 YSYEKL. The CDR3 spans 16 residues. The ends lost 4 bases at V and 2 bases at J; junction bases unmatched: 10. In nucleotides, the CDR3 is TGCGCCAGCAGCCTGCACCAGGGGGCCCTCACCTACGAGCAGTACTTC. Residues: CASSLHQGALTYEQYF.

This clone was recorded once. The gene calls are TRBV7-2 and TRBJ2-7, with 7 bases fitting TRBD1. This CDR3 is 13 amino acids long. V gave up 5 bases and J gave up 1 base; unmatched junction bases: 2. Germline V gene sequence: CDR1 SGHTA, CDR2 FQGNSA. This chain's CDR3 is CASSQGVSYEQYF. DNA for the CDR3: TGTGCCAGCAGCCAGGGGGTTTCCTACGAGCAGTACTTC.

The chain employs TRBV5-6 and TRBJ1-1, with unresolved D. This CDR3 has 15 amino acids. Germline assignment: CDR1 SGHDT and CDR2 YYEEEE. Between the trimmed V and J ends, which lost 5 bases and 5 bases, there was a span of 19 bases. This chain's CDR3 is CASSKPQVRSTEAFF. CDR3 nucleotides: TGTGCCAGCAGTAAACCTCAGGTTCGATCGACTGAAGCTTTCTTT.

This clone was picked up one time. V usage is TRBV10-3 and J usage is TRBJ2-7; possible D gene TRBD1, 5 bases. The CDR3 runs 14 residues. Germline V lookup: CDR1 ENHRY, CDR2 SYGVKD. The ends were cut back, 8 bases at V and 5 bases at J, with 19 bases in the middle. Here the CDR3 DNA reads TGTGCCATCGGCCGAATGCCGGCAGGGAACGAGCAGTACTTC. Protein product: CAIGRMPAGNEQYF.

The J gene is TRBJ2-3, the V gene TRBV18; TRBD2 agrees at 9 bases. Trimming cost V 5 bases and J 4 bases; bases outside gene matches: 13. Germline assignment: CDR1 KGHSH and CDR2 LQKENI. This CDR3 is built from 17 residues. The CDR3 spells CASSYKSGTSLSDTQYF. The CDR3 bases are TGTGCCAGCTCATACAAATCCGGGACTAGCTTATCAGATACGCAGTATTTT. Filled out from reference TRBV18 and TRBJ2-3, the complete variable domain reads NAGVMQNPRHLVRRRGQEARLRCSPMKGHSHVYWYRQLPEEGLKFMVYLQKENIIDESGMPKERFSAEFPKEGPSILRIQQVVRGDSAAYFCASSYKSGTSLSDTQYFGPGTRLTVL.

The chain links TRBV5-1 to TRBJ2-5, with 14 bases lining up with TRBD2. V was pared by 0 bases and J by 4 bases, with 2 bases of the junction left unmatched. Looked up from germline, CDR1 is SGHRS and CDR2 is YFSETQ. The CDR3 totals 16 residues. For the CDR3, the DNA is TGCGCCAGCAGCTTGGAAGGGACTAGCGGGAGAGAGACCCAGTACTTC. Its translation is CASSLEGTSGRETQYF.

This clone is a singleton in its sample. This chain uses TRBV15 with TRBJ1-4; TRBD1 is a possible D gene (6 bases). This CDR3 spans 15 amino acids. V was trimmed by 1 base and J by 3 bases, leaving 9 bases between them. Germline loops: CDR1 LNHNV, CDR2 YYDKDF (reference sequence). CDR3 sequence (DNA): TGTGCCACCAGCAGAGTCGGACAGTCTAATGAAAAACTGTTTTTT. Amino acids: CATSRVGQSNEKLFF.

The V and J genes are TRBV7-8 and TRBJ2-3; 10 bases fit TRBD1. This CDR3 comprises 15 residues. Germline values: CDR1 SGHVS, CDR2 FQNEAQ. Unmatched junction bases numbered 7, after V lost 5 bases and J lost 5 bases. The CDR3 DNA follows: TGTGCCAGCAGCACCCGGACAGGGGGGGTAGATACGCAGTATTTT. Encoded protein: CASSTRTGGVDTQYF.

This clone showed up just once. J is TRBJ1-3 and V is TRBV28; TRBD1 matches at 9 bases. The CDR3 contains 17 residues. Trimming cost V 5 bases and J 4 bases; bases outside gene matches: 12. CDR1 is MDHEN and CDR2 is SYDVKM in the germline V gene. The CDR3 region is CASSPYIGGTGGNTIYF. The CDR3 DNA reads as TGTGCCAGCAGTCCCTATATAGGTGGGACAGGGGGAAACACCATATATTTT.

The CDR3 sequence: CASSLGLADPYNEQFF. CDR3 nucleotide sequence: TGTGCCAGCAGTTTAGGGCTAGCGGACCCATACAATGAGCAGTTCTTC. The chain joins TRBV28 to TRBJ2-1, with 7 bases lining up with TRBD2. V lost 2 bases to trimming and J lost 4 bases; unmatched junction nucleotides: 8. This CDR3 is built from 16 residues. Germline V gene data show CDR1 as MDHEN and CDR2 as SYDVKM.

The J gene is TRBJ1-2, the V gene TRBV10-3; D remains unclear. In germline, CDR1 is ENHRY, CDR2 SYGVKD. The CDR3 extends over 12 amino acids. Deletions cut 0 bases from V and 8 bases from J, with 7 bases between. In DNA, the CDR3 is TGTGCCATCAGTGAGTCGGTGGAGGGCTACACCTTC. This translates into CAISESVEGYTF.

The rearrangement uses TRBV6-1 and TRBJ1-2; the D is unclear. Germline CDR1 and CDR2: MNHNS and SASEGT. The V gene lost 4 bases and the J gene lost 0 bases, with 9 bases spanning the gap. The CDR3 is made up of 14 amino acids. CDR3 region: CASSVSPANYGYTF. The CDR3 region has the DNA TGTGCCAGCAGTGTATCCCCAGCTAACTATGGCTACACCTTC.

The chain recombines TRBV7-9 with TRBJ2-7; 9 nucleotides line up with TRBD2. The CDR3 totals 14 residues. V shed 4 bases and J 6 bases; nucleotides not matched to a gene: 7. Germline values: CDR1 SEHNR, CDR2 FQNEAQ (reference sequence). The CDR3 here is CASSSLAGIIEQYF. In DNA form, the CDR3 reads TGTGCCAGCAGCTCGCTAGCGGGAATTATCGAGCAGTACTTC.

The chain couples TRBV30 to TRBJ1-4; 7 positions agree with TRBD1. The junction had 4 bases not matched to a gene; V was cut back by 3 bases and J by 3 bases. The CDR3 is 14 amino acids. Germline CDR1 is GTSNPN and CDR2 is SVGIG (reference sequence). DNA for the CDR3: TGTGCCTGGAGGCGGGACAGAGCTAATGAAAAACTGTTTTTT. This sequence encodes CAWRRDRANEKLFF.

The CDR3: CASSPGASNEKLFF. The CDR3 nucleotides read TGTGCCAGCTCACCAGGAGCTTCTAATGAAAAACTGTTTTTT. V usage is TRBV18 and J usage is TRBJ1-4; no reliable D call. Per the germline V gene, CDR1 is KGHSH and CDR2 is LQKENI. This CDR3 has 14 residues. V lost 2 bases, J lost 3 bases, and 7 bases lay in between.